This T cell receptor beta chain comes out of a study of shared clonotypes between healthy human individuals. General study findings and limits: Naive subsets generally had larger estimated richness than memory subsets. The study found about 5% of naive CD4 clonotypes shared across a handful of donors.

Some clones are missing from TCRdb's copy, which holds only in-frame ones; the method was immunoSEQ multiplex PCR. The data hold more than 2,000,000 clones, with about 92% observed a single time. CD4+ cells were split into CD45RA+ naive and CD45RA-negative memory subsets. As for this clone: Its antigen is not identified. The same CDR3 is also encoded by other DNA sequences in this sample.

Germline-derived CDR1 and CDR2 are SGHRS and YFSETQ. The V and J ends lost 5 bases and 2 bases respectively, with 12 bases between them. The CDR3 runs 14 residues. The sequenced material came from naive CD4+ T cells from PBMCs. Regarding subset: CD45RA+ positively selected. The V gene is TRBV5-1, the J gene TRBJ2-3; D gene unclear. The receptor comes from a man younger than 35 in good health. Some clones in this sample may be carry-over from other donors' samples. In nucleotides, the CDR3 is TGCGCCAGCAGTCCCGGCCAGACCACAGATACGCAGTATTTT. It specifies CASSPGQTTDTQYF. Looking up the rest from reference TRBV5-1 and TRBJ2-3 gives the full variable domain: KAGVTQTPRYLIKTRGQQVTLSCSPISGHRSVSWYQQTPGQGLQFLFEYFSETQRNKGNFPGRFSGRQFSNSRSEMNVSTLELGDSALYLCASSPGQTTDTQYFGPGTRLTVL.